This T cell receptor (beta chain) stems from a study of T cell repertoires in cytomegalovirus infection. Germline V lookup: CDR1 MNHNS, CDR2 SASEGT. J gave up 6 bases and V 6 bases, and 5 bases lay outside the gene matches. This CDR3 region has 14 residues. TCRdb passed the reads through MiXCR, listing each CDR3 protein once. The table lists about 490,000 distinct CDR3 sequences, 11% of them singletons. This clonotype came up many times. The V call is TRBV6-1, the J call TRBJ1-5, with 10 bases fitting TRBD1. The specimen sequenced was PBMCs. This clonotype was sampled from a human donor in good health (CMV status not recorded). Some clones in this sample may be carry-over from other donors' samples. The CDR3 here is CASSGTGVGQPQHF. The CDR3 nucleotides read TGTGCCAGCAGCGGGACAGGGGTAGGTCAGCCCCAGCATTTT.